The 20 T cell receptor beta chains below all came from one sample that was sequenced in a study of cytomegalovirus exposure and HLA in healthy donors. PCR amplification relied on 60 Vbeta primers (plus 13 Jbeta primers). The data were produced by immunoSEQ multiplex PCR, yet TCRdb's version contains in-frame clones alone and is incomplete. Altogether fewer than 200,000 clones are present, 70% to 80% being singletons, with the ten largest covering 9.7%. Sequencing input: PBMCs. Source of these receptors: a man between 18 and 29 years old in good health and CMV-seropositive.

V usage is TRBV4-2 and J usage is TRBJ2-3; TRBD2 agrees at 11 bases. The J segment lost 1 base and the V segment lost 4 bases, leaving 4 bases of the junction unmatched. CDR1 and CDR2 from the germline V gene are LGHNA and YNFKEQ. CDR3 length: 16 residues. Written as DNA, the CDR3 is TGTGCCAGCAGCCCAGAGACTAGCGGGGGCACAGATACGCAGTATTTT. Translating it yields CASSPETSGGTDTQYF.

V and J are TRBV9 and TRBJ1-2; D gene uncertain. Germline V gene sequence: CDR1 SGDLS, CDR2 YYNGEE. V was trimmed by 0 bases and J by 2 bases, leaving 11 bases between them. The CDR3 covers 15 residues. The CDR3 region is CASSVERQPNYGYTF. In DNA, the CDR3 is TGTGCCAGCAGCGTAGAGCGGCAGCCGAACTATGGCTACACCTTC.

This chain connects TRBV13 to TRBJ2-1; tentatively, D is TRBD1 (6 bases). Trimming took off 4 bases at V and 12 bases at J, with 16 bases between the two ends. This CDR3 has 13 amino acids. The germline V gene encodes CDR1 PRHDT and CDR2 FYEKMQ (reference sequence). The CDR3, as DNA: TGTGCCAGCAGCTGGAGGACAGCGTTTGGGCAGTTCTTC. This encodes CASSWRTAFGQFF.

The chain joins TRBV6-1 to TRBJ2-1, with D tentatively TRBD1 (6 bases). CDR3 size: 15 residues. CDR1 and CDR2 from the germline V gene are MNHNS and SASEGT. The V end lost 5 bases, the J end lost 0 bases, and 11 bases lay between the germline ends. The CDR3 nucleotides read TGTGCCAGCAGTTCCGGGACAACCTCCTACAATGAGCAGTTCTTC. The encoded protein is CASSSGTTSYNEQFF.

The chain is built from TRBV9 and TRBJ1-4; D perhaps matches TRBD1 (6 bases). CDR1 is SGDLS and CDR2 is YYNGEE in the germline V gene. V gave up 2 bases and J gave up 8 bases, with 13 bases separating them. The CDR3 has 14 amino acids. CDR3 region: CASSVTGYGEKLFF. CDR3 sequence (DNA): TGTGCCAGCAGCGTCACAGGGTACGGAGAAAAACTGTTTTTT. The full variable domain, its missing parts supplied by reference TRBV9 and TRBJ1-4, is DSGVTQTPKHLITATGQRVTLRCSPRSGDLSVYWYQQSLDQGLQFLIQYYNGEERAKGNILERFSAQQFPDLHSELNLSSLELGDSALYFCASSVTGYGEKLFFGSGTQLSVL.

This clone was counted only a few times. The chain joins TRBV9 to TRBJ1-2; unclear D gene. This CDR3 contains 12 residues. Germline-derived CDR1 and CDR2 are SGDLS and YYNGEE. V shed 0 bases and J shed 13 bases, with 13 bases lying between them. The CDR3 protein is CASSVAEGHSTF. The CDR3 region has the DNA TGTGCCAGCAGCGTAGCTGAGGGTCACAGCACCTTC.

The gene calls are TRBV7-9 and TRBJ2-2, with 7 bases identical to TRBD1. Trimming at V came to 5 bases and at J to 7 bases, leaving 7 bases not matched to a gene. The CDR3 totals 14 residues. CDR1 and CDR2 (germline): SEHNR, FQNEAQ (reference sequence). CDR3 region: CASSQDTGVGELFF. The CDR3 DNA follows: TGTGCCAGCAGCCAAGATACAGGGGTCGGGGAGCTGTTTTTT.

This chain joins TRBV11-3 and TRBJ2-7; TRBD2 might be the D (6 bases). Trimming pared 4 bases from V and 3 bases from J, leaving 10 bases between. This CDR3 is 13 amino acids long. Germline loops: CDR1 SGHNT, CDR2 YENEEA. Written as DNA, the CDR3 is TGTGCCAGCAGCTCCTTTAGCGGCTACGAGCAGTACTTC. Encoded protein: CASSSFSGYEQYF.

The sample holds a few counts of this clone. The V and J genes are TRBV6-1 and TRBJ1-1, with D perhaps matching TRBD1 (5 bases). Trimming stripped 6 bases from V and 4 bases from J, with 15 bases between. CDR3 size: 14 residues. Germline values: CDR1 MNHNS, CDR2 SASEGT. CDR3 sequence reads: CASRRQPERTEAFF. CDR3 in DNA: TGTGCCAGCAGAAGACAGCCCGAGCGCACTGAAGCTTTCTTT.

In nucleotides, the CDR3 is TGTGCCAGCAGCACTGGACTAGTCCAAGAGCAGTTCTTC. Protein product: CASSTGLVQEQFF. This chain links TRBV2 with TRBJ2-1; 7 bases map to TRBD2. With 6 bases clipped from V and 10 bases from J, the junction kept 9 bases outside the gene matches. Germline assignment: CDR1 SNHLY and CDR2 FYNNEI. The CDR3 has 13 residues.

CDR3 loop: CASSKEEGQNEKLFF. CDR3 coding DNA: TGCGCCAGCAGCAAAGAGGAGGGACAGAATGAAAAACTGTTTTTT. The chain combines TRBV5-1 with TRBJ1-4; 7 bases map to TRBD1. In germline, CDR1 is SGHRS, CDR2 YFSETQ. The CDR3 length is 15 residues. V was pared by 4 bases and J by 5 bases, with 8 bases of the junction left unmatched. The entire variable domain, with the rest obtained from reference TRBV5-1 and TRBJ1-4, is as follows: KAGVTQTPRYLIKTRGQQVTLSCSPISGHRSVSWYQQTPGQGLQFLFEYFSETQRNKGNFPGRFSGRQFSNSRSEMNVSTLELGDSALYLCASSKEEGQNEKLFFGSGTQLSVL.

The CDR3 here is CASSFRVSYGYTF. The CDR3 DNA sequence: TGTGCCAGCAGCTTCAGGGTTTCCTATGGCTACACCTTC. V and J are TRBV5-5 and TRBJ1-2, with a possible D match to TRBD1 (5 bases). The CDR3 consists of 13 residues. Germline V gene data show CDR1 as SGHKS and CDR2 as YYEKEE (reference sequence). The germline V and J ends were trimmed by 2 bases and 4 bases, with 9 bases remaining between them.

The chain links TRBV9 to TRBJ1-2, with D possibly matching TRBD1 (5 bases). The CDR3 consists of 13 residues. Germline lookup yields CDR1 SGDLS and CDR2 YYNGEE. Trimming removed 4 bases at V and 0 bases at J, with 7 bases between. The DNA of the CDR3 is TGTGCCAGCAGCCCGACAGCTAACTATGGCTACACCTTC. Translating it yields CASSPTANYGYTF.

The chain carries TRBV11-3 and TRBJ2-7; no clear D. Per germline, CDR1 SGHNT and CDR2 YENEEA. The CDR3 loop spans 15 amino acids. Trimming shortened V by 0 bases and J by 3 bases, and 12 bases separated the two germline ends. CDR3 sequence (DNA): TGTGCCAGCAGCTTAGATCTTACGCGAATCTACGAGCAGTACTTC. Residues: CASSLDLTRIYEQYF.

This clone was detected only once. The chain employs TRBV28 and TRBJ1-5; TRBD1 is a possible D gene (5 bases). V lost 7 bases to trimming and J lost 0 bases, with 13 bases between them. This CDR3 contains 15 residues. CDR1 is MDHEN and CDR2 is SYDVKM in the germline V gene. CDR3 in amino acids: CASTLAGDSNQPQHF. The CDR3 nucleotides are TGTGCCAGCACCCTGGCGGGGGATAGCAATCAGCCCCAGCATTTT.

V usage is TRBV7-8 and J usage is TRBJ1-2; D not certain. V was pared by 4 bases and J by 7 bases, with 13 bases between. The CDR3 runs to 13 residues. The germline gives CDR1 SGHVS, CDR2 FQNEAQ. CDR3 sequence reads: CASSSRTRAGYTF. CDR3 in DNA: TGTGCCAGCAGCTCTCGGACTAGGGCTGGCTACACCTTC.

The chain carries TRBV4-1 and TRBJ2-2, with D perhaps matching TRBD2 (6 bases). This CDR3 comprises 15 residues. Germline V lookup: CDR1 MGHRA, CDR2 YSYEKL. V was cut by 5 bases and J by 1 base, with 11 bases left in between. CDR3 region: CASSTLGGNTGELFF. Written as DNA, the CDR3 is TGCGCCAGCAGCACGCTCGGGGGGAACACCGGGGAGCTGTTTTTT.

This clone came up a few times. The chain joins TRBV7-2 to TRBJ2-1, with 14 bases aligning to TRBD2. Per the germline V gene, CDR1 is SGHTA and CDR2 is FQGNSA. The junction had 3 bases not matched to a gene; V was cut back by 5 bases and J by 6 bases. The CDR3 runs 15 residues. This CDR3 is CASSPGTSGSNEQFF. In nucleotides, the CDR3 is TGTGCCAGCAGCCCCGGGACTAGCGGGAGCAATGAGCAGTTCTTC. Together with reference TRBV7-2 and TRBJ2-1, the CDR3 gives the full variable domain: GAGVSQSPSNKVTEKGKDVELRCDPISGHTALYWYRQSLGQGLEFLIYFQGNSAPDKSGLPSDRFSAERTGGSVSTLTIQRTQQEDSAVYLCASSPGTSGSNEQFFGPGTRLTVL.

The chain combines TRBV7-2 with TRBJ1-5, with D unclear. Germline CDR1 is SGHTA and CDR2 is FQGNSA. CDR3 length equals 15 residues. The germline V and J ends were trimmed by 5 bases and 6 bases, with 17 bases remaining between them. As DNA, the CDR3 is TGTGCCAGCAGCCCATGGAAGACGGCGGCTCAGCCCCAGCATTTT. Translated, it gives CASSPWKTAAQPQHF. Combining the CDR3 with reference TRBV7-2 and TRBJ1-5 gives the whole variable domain GAGVSQSPSNKVTEKGKDVELRCDPISGHTALYWYRQSLGQGLEFLIYFQGNSAPDKSGLPSDRFSAERTGGSVSTLTIQRTQQEDSAVYLCASSPWKTAAQPQHFGDGTRLSIL.

This rearrangement joins TRBV5-4 to TRBJ2-1, with 9 bases lining up with TRBD2. Germline V gene lookup returns CDR1 SGHNT and CDR2 YYREEE (reference sequence). The CDR3 spans 17 residues. V gave up 5 bases and J gave up 3 bases; unmatched junction bases: 12. CDR3: CASRGWESGRNYNEQFF. CDR3 DNA: TGTGCCAGCAGGGGCTGGGAGAGCGGGAGGAACTACAATGAGCAGTTCTTC.